This TCR beta chain was documented in a study of blood T cell repertoires in COVID-19. Study summary: Samples came from the United States, Italy and Spain, spanning acute and convalescent COVID-19.

The table came from immunoSEQ multiplex PCR; TCRdb's copy has only in-frame clones and leaves some out. The sample has 150,000 to 200,000 clones, 86% seen once. The V gene lost 1 base and the J gene lost 3 bases, with 8 bases spanning the gap. CDR1 MGHRA and CDR2 YSYEKL come from the germline V gene. The CDR3 covers 14 residues. The receptor was derived from an elderly woman in a cohort sampled during active or convalescent COVID-19. The chain joins TRBV4-1 to TRBJ2-3; D is uncertain. Specimen: peripheral blood. The CDR3 nucleotides are TGCGCCAGCAGCCAAGTTGTGTTAACAGATACGCAGTATTTT. Translated, it gives CASSQVVLTDTQYF.